Listed below are T cell receptor beta chains from one sample, sequenced in a study of T cells in Graves' hyperthyroidism and ophthalmopathy. TCRdb ran MiXCR on the multiplex PCR reads and lists one entry per CDR3 protein. Of about half a million distinct CDR3 sequences in the sample, about a fifth were seen once. The sample taken for sequencing was blood. These receptor sequences come from a man younger than 35 with Graves' hyperthyroidism. Both conserved end residues are part of each CDR3. A D gene is named only where the DNA matches it firmly. Part of the rows lack a size; the others show once, few, many or a class for expanded clones.

j_gene,d_gene,abundance,v_gene,len,CDR3aa,CDR3nt
TRBJ1-1,-,few,TRBV5-4,16,CASSMDRRQLNTEAFF,TGTGCCAGCAGCATGGATCGGAGACAGCTGAACACTGAAGCTTTCTTT
TRBJ2-1,-,-,TRBV7-9,16,CASSSSLGADYNEQFF,TGTGCCAGCAGCTCCTCTCTGGGGGCCGACTACAATGAGCAGTTCTTC
TRBJ1-2,-,few,TRBV6-5,14,CASSYPTKDYGYTF,TGTGCCAGCAGTTACCCTACCAAGGACTATGGCTACACCTTC
TRBJ2-7,TRBD1,many,TRBV6-1,15,CASSEWGQGINEQYF,TGTGCCAGCAGTGAATGGGGACAGGGGATAAACGAGCAGTACTTC
TRBJ2-7,TRBD1,once,TRBV27,16,CASSLRTGTALYEQYF,TGTGCCAGCAGTCTCAGAACCGGGACAGCCCTCTACGAGCAGTACTTC
TRBJ2-2,TRBD1,many,TRBV24-1,16,CATSGGTGGNTGELFF,TGTGCCACCAGTGGCGGGACAGGGGGTAACACCGGGGAGCTGTTTTTT
TRBJ1-2,TRBD1,many,TRBV28,13,CAILPGTGGGYTF,TGTGCCATCCTCCCCGGGACAGGGGGTGGCTACACCTTC
TRBJ2-7,-,-,TRBV12-3/TRBV12-4,12,CASTLAGYEQYF,TGTGCCAGCACACTAGCCGGGTACGAGCAGTACTTC
TRBJ1-3,TRBD1,many,TRBV6-1,15,CASRTTGLSGNTIYF,TGTGCCAGCAGGACGACAGGGCTCTCTGGAAACACCATATATTTT
TRBJ1-5,-,-,TRBV6-1,14,CASSPDSINQPQHF,TGTGCCAGCAGTCCTGACTCTATCAATCAGCCCCAGCATTTT
TRBJ2-5,-,many,TRBV27,16,CASSSSRLGDQETQYF,TGTGCCAGCAGTTCTAGCCGGCTAGGGGATCAAGAGACCCAGTACTTC
TRBJ1-1,-,many,TRBV20-1,12,CSARQGNPEAFF,TGCAGTGCTCGGCAGGGGAACCCTGAAGCTTTCTTT
TRBJ2-7,-,-,TRBV6-1,15,CASAPGVSFGYEQYF,TGTGCCAGCGCACCCGGGGTTAGCTTCGGGTACGAGCAGTACTTC
TRBJ1-1,-,many,TRBV9,15,CASSVGVQLNTEAFF,TGTGCCAGCAGCGTAGGGGTCCAACTGAACACTGAAGCTTTCTTT
TRBJ1-5,-,many,TRBV19,14,CASSFLGLWQPQHF,TGTGCCAGTAGTTTTCTGGGTTTGTGGCAGCCCCAGCATTTT
TRBJ1-1,-,many,TRBV15,14,CATSWDGENTEAFF,TGTGCCACCAGTTGGGACGGGGAGAACACTGAAGCTTTCTTT